Below, 23 T cell receptor beta chains from the same sample are listed, as sequenced in a study of CD8+CD57+ T cells in acquired aplastic anemia. Only patients with CD8+CD57+ cell expansion on flow cytometry were chosen for sequencing. Investigators profiled TCR beta VDJ and CDR3 from genomic DNA template. TCRdb re-analysed the reads in MiXCR, keeping a single row per CDR3 protein. The sample contains approximately 300,000 distinct CDR3 sequences, under 60% of which appear only once. Sequencing was done on a sample of sorted CD4+, CD8+, or CD8+CD57+ T cells (not recorded which) from PBMCs. The receptors stem from a human donor with aplastic anemia.

Concerning this clonotype itself: Mismatch with germline at one junction end may stem from a read error. This rearrangement joins TRBV2 to TRBJ2-7; 7 positions agree with TRBD1. CDR3 length: 15 residues. Germline V gene lookup returns CDR1 SNHLY and CDR2 FYNNEI. The CDR3 reads CASSEPGQSSYERYF. The CDR3 nucleotides read TGTGCCAGCAGTGAACCGGGACAGAGTTCCTACGAGCGGTACTTC. The full variable domain, completed using reference TRBV2 and TRBJ2-7, is EPEVTQTPSHQVTQMGQEVILRCVPISNHLYFYWYRQILGQKVEFLVSFYNNEISEKSEIFDDQFSVERPDGSNFTLKIRSTKLEDSAMYFCASSEPGQSSYERYFGPGTRLTVT.

V usage is TRBV25-1 and J usage is TRBJ1-4; D is possibly TRBD1 (6 bases). Germline V gene sequence: CDR1 MGHDK, CDR2 SYGVNS. The V end was cut by 3 bases, the J end by 4 bases, with 12 bases between. The CDR3 extends over 15 amino acids. CDR3 sequence: CASSESQGFNEKLFF. The CDR3 DNA reads as TGTGCCAGCAGTGAGTCACAGGGTTTTAATGAAAAACTGTTTTTT.

The genes are TRBV15 and TRBJ1-2; D gene uncertain. The germline CDR1 and CDR2 sequences are LNHNV and YYDKDF (reference sequence). The ends were cut back, 5 bases at V and 6 bases at J, with 16 bases in the middle. The CDR3 sequence is 14 residues long. CDR3 in amino acids: CATSPQVGSDGYTF. CDR3 bases: TGTGCCACCAGCCCACAAGTTGGATCTGATGGCTACACCTTC.

This clonotype was found many times. CDR3 amino acids: CASSIGEGKAGVTEAFF. The CDR3 bases are TGTGCCAGTAGTATAGGAGAGGGAAAGGCGGGAGTCACTGAAGCTTTCTTT. The gene calls are TRBV19 and TRBJ1-1, with D uncertain. The CDR3 spans 17 residues. The germline V gene has CDR1 LNHDA and CDR2 SQIVND (reference sequence). V lost 1 base, J lost 4 bases, and 19 bases lay in between.

V and J are TRBV20-1 and TRBJ1-1, with 7 bases fitting TRBD1. CDR1 DFQATT and CDR2 SNEGSKA come from the germline V gene (reference sequence). The CDR3 is 11 amino acids. CDR3 in DNA: TGCGCGCGATCAGGGGGGGGTGAAGCTTTCTTT. Residues: CARSGGGEAFF.

This clonotype was observed a single time. For the CDR3, the DNA is TGCGCCAGCAGGCTCCAGTGGACCCTGACCTACGAGCAGTACTTC. This sequence encodes CASRLQWTLTYEQYF. The chain links TRBV10-1 to TRBJ2-7; D gene unclear. CDR3 length: 15 amino acids. Germline V lookup: CDR1 WNHNN, CDR2 SYGVQD (reference sequence). V was shortened by 6 bases and J by 2 bases, with 17 bases between the two germline ends.

The rearrangement links TRBV15 to TRBJ2-5; 7 bases align to TRBD2. V lost 0 bases to trimming and J lost 2 bases; unmatched junction nucleotides: 6. This CDR3 is built from 16 residues. Germline assignment: CDR1 LNHNV and CDR2 YYDKDF (reference sequence). CDR3 coding DNA: TGTGCCACCAGCAGAGATCTTCCGGGGGGACAAGAGACCCAGTACTTC. It codes for CATSRDLPGGQETQYF.

The V and J genes are TRBV7-2 and TRBJ2-1; the D call may be TRBD1 or TRBD2 (5 bases each). The CDR3 loop spans 16 amino acids. The V gene lost 1 base and the J gene lost 2 bases, with 12 bases spanning the gap. Germline assignment: CDR1 SGHTA and CDR2 FQGNSA. The CDR3 is CASSLVPGTTYNEQFF. CDR3 DNA: TGTGCCAGCAGCTTAGTGCCCGGGACGACCTACAATGAGCAGTTCTTC.

Concerning this clonotype itself: A read error may be the cause here, since a much bigger clone is one base away. The CDR3 loop is CASSLSTTGNNYGYAF. CDR3 DNA sequence: TGTGCCAGCAGCCTGTCTACCACCGGGAATAACTATGGCTACGCCTTC. The chain employs TRBV3-1 and TRBJ1-2; D ambiguous. The CDR3 extends over 16 amino acids. Germline-derived CDR1 and CDR2 are LGHDT and YNNKEL (reference sequence).

This clonotype was recorded many times. The gene calls are TRBV11-2 and TRBJ1-1, with D perhaps matching TRBD1 (5 bases). From germline, CDR1 is SGHAT and CDR2 FQNNGV. The CDR3 has 17 amino acids. The V and J ends lost 6 bases and 1 base respectively, with 21 bases between them. DNA for the CDR3: TGTGCCAGCAGAAATTGGGGGGGGGGTGAGGGGAACACTGAAGCTTTCTTT. As protein: CASRNWGGGEGNTEAFF. The full variable domain, with the rest looked up from reference TRBV11-2 and TRBJ1-1, is EAGVAQSPRYKIIEKRQSVAFWCNPISGHATLYWYQQILGQGPKLLIQFQNNGVVDDSQLPKDRFSAERLKGVDSTLKIQPAKLEDSAVYLCASRNWGGGEGNTEAFFGQGTRLTVV.

The chain combines TRBV6-1 with TRBJ2-2, with unresolved D. Germline V gives CDR1 MNHNS, CDR2 SASEGT. Between the trimmed V and J ends, which lost 11 bases and 3 bases, there was a span of 16 bases. This CDR3 is 14 amino acids long. The CDR3 is CAGSRTYDTGELFF. The CDR3 DNA follows: TGTGCCGGTTCACGGACGTATGACACCGGGGAGCTGTTTTTT.

The J gene is TRBJ2-5, the V gene TRBV9; the D gene could be TRBD1 or TRBD2 (5 bases each). V was pared by 0 bases and J by 4 bases, with 13 bases between. CDR3 length: 15 residues. Germline lookup yields CDR1 SGDLS and CDR2 YYNGEE. CDR3 in DNA: TGTGCCAGCAGCGTAGTAGGGGACCCGGGAGAGACCCAGTACTTC. Translated: CASSVVGDPGETQYF.

This chain connects TRBV7-9 to TRBJ2-7; D possibly uses TRBD1 or TRBD2 (5 bases each). This CDR3 is 12 amino acids long. Germline values: CDR1 SEHNR, CDR2 FQNEAQ (reference sequence). Trimming shortened V by 8 bases and J by 7 bases, and 15 bases separated the two germline ends. The CDR3 reads CASGTAEREQYF. Here the CDR3 DNA reads TGTGCCAGCGGGACGGCGGAGAGGGAGCAGTACTTC. Looking up the rest from reference TRBV7-9 and TRBJ2-7 gives the full variable domain: DTGVSQNPRHKITKRGQNVTFRCDPISEHNRLYWYRQTLGQGPEFLTYFQNEAQLEKSRLLSDRFSAERPKGSFSTLEIQRTEQGDSAMYLCASGTAEREQYFGPGTRLTVT.

J is TRBJ2-7 and V is TRBV7-2, with D perhaps matching TRBD1 or TRBD2 (5 bases each). Germline V lookup: CDR1 SGHTA, CDR2 FQGNSA. The CDR3 sequence is 12 residues long. V lost 5 bases to trimming and J lost 8 bases, with 13 bases between them. CDR3 DNA: TGTGCCAGCAGCGACCTGGGGGTTCAGCAGTACTTC. This encodes CASSDLGVQQYF.

There are many counts of this clonotype. This rearrangement joins TRBV29-1 to TRBJ2-4; no reliable D call. V was shortened by 1 base and J by 1 base, with 8 bases between the two germline ends. The CDR3 has 14 residues. From germline, CDR1 is SQVTM and CDR2 ANQGSEA. The CDR3 DNA reads as TGCAGCGTTGAAGGAAGACTTGCCAAAAACATTCAGTACTTC. This codes for CSVEGRLAKNIQYF.

This clonotype turned up a few times. One end of the junction is discordant with germline, which a read error may explain. The V call is TRBV15, the J call TRBJ1-2; no clear D gene. The CDR3 covers 14 residues. Germline V lookup: CDR1 LNHNV, CDR2 YYDKDF (reference sequence). The CDR3 spells CATSRDQLIYGYTF. In DNA, the CDR3 is TGTGCCACCAGTAGAGACCAACTGATCTATGGCTACACCTTC.

On this clonotype itself: Relative to the germline gene, one junction end is altered; a read error may explain this. The gene calls are TRBV7-2 and TRBJ2-6, with D tentatively TRBD1 (7 bases). CDR1 and CDR2 from the germline V gene are SGHTA and FQGNSA. The CDR3 is 14 residues long. As DNA, the CDR3 is TGTGCCAGCAGCTTGGTGGAGGGGGCGAACGTCCTGACTTTC. Translating gives CASSLVEGANVLTF. The full variable domain, rest sourced from reference TRBV7-2 and TRBJ2-6, is GAGVSQSPSNKVTEKGKDVELRCDPISGHTALYWYRQSLGQGLEFLIYFQGNSAPDKSGLPSDRFSAERTGGSVSTLTIQRTQQEDSAVYLCASSLVEGANVLTFGAGSRLTVL.

The chain has TRBV19 and TRBJ1-6; D is unresolved. With 3 bases removed from V and 6 bases from J, the gap between germline ends came to 9 bases. CDR3 size: 14 residues. CDR1 LNHDA and CDR2 SQIVND come from the germline V gene (reference sequence). CDR3: CASSIVSRNSPLHF. Written as DNA, the CDR3 is TGTGCCAGTAGTATTGTATCCCGTAATTCACCCCTCCACTTT.

A few counts support this clonotype. V is TRBV20-1 and J is TRBJ2-7; possible D gene TRBD1, 6 bases. Germline CDR1 and CDR2: DFQATT and SNEGSKA (reference sequence). The CDR3 runs 14 residues. Trimming removed 4 bases from V and 2 bases from J, with 15 bases in between. This CDR3 is CSAILGTNTYEQYF. CDR3 bases: TGCAGTGCTATTCTCGGGACAAACACCTACGAGCAGTACTTC.

This clonotype showed up just a few times. CDR3 loop: CASSSLDLSPLHF. The CDR3 DNA reads TGTGCCAGCAGCTCTCTAGATCTGTCACCCCTCCACTTT. The V gene is TRBV7-2, the J gene TRBJ1-6; unclear D gene. From germline, CDR1 is SGHTA and CDR2 FQGNSA. The CDR3 sequence is 13 residues long. Trimming removed 4 bases from V and 10 bases from J, with 11 bases in between.

Comment on this clonotype: One end of the junction varies from germline; a read error may be responsible. The chain recombines TRBV29-1 with TRBJ2-6, with D perhaps TRBD1 (5 bases). The germline V gene has CDR1 SQVTM and CDR2 ANQGSEA. The CDR3 totals 13 residues. As DNA, the CDR3 is TGCAGCGTTGAAGTCGGTGGGGCCAACGTCCTGACCTTC. Protein product: CSVEVGGANVLTF.

In regard to this clonotype: Since a much larger clone is just one base distant, this may be a read error. The V call is TRBV19, the J call TRBJ1-6; the D gene is possibly TRBD1 (6 bases). Trimming stripped 10 bases from V and 7 bases from J, with 14 bases between. The V gene's germline CDR1 is LNHDA and CDR2 SQIVND (reference sequence). This CDR3 is built from 13 residues. The CDR3 DNA reads as TGTGCCATTCGGGACACCGTAAATTCACCCCTCCACTTT. It is translated as CAIRDTVNSPLHF.

This clonotype was counted ten times or more. This chain connects TRBV6-5 to TRBJ2-3; TRBD2 might be the D (6 bases). The germline V gene has CDR1 MNHEY and CDR2 SVGAGI. The CDR3 consists of 16 residues. Trimming took 2 bases from V and 0 from J, leaving 12 bases between them. DNA for the CDR3: TGTGCCAGCAGTTACAGGGCCGGGACTAGCACAGATACGCAGTATTTT. Its translation is CASSYRAGTSTDTQYF.